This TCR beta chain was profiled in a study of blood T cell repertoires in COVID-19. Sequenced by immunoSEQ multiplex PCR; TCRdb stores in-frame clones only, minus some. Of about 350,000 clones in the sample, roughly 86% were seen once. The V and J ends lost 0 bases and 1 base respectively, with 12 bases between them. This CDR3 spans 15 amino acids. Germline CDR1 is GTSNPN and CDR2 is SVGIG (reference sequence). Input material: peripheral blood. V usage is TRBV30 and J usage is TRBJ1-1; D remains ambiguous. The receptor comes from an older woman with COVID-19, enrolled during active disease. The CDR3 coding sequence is TGTGCCTGGAGTGTATTTTCATCGGGGAACACTGAAGCTTTCTTT. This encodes CAWSVFSSGNTEAFF.